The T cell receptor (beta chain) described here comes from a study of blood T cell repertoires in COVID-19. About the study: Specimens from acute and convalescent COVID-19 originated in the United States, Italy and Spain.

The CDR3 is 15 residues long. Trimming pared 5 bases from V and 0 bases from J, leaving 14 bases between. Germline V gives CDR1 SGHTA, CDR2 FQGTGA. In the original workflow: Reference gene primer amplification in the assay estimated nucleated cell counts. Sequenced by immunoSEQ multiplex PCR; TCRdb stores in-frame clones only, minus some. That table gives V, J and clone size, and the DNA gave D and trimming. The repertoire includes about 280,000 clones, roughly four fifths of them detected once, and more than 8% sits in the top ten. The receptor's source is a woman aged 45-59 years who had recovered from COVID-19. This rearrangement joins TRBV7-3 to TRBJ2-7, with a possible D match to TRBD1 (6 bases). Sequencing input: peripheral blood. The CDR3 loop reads CASSVGRGLSYEQYF. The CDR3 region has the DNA TGTGCCAGCAGCGTCGGCAGGGGCCTCTCCTACGAGCAGTACTTC.